This TCR beta chain was recorded in a study of blood T cell repertoires in COVID-19. Overall study context: The origin of the acute and convalescent COVID-19 samples was the United States, Italy and Spain. T cells, B-cell-depleted T cells, or PBMCs provided the cDNA or gDNA that served as material.

Per the original data handling: Quantification of nucleated cells was approximated via reference gene primer amplification. The assay was immunoSEQ multiplex PCR, and TCRdb's table has in-frame clones only and misses some. The V and J calls and clone size come from that table; D and trimming were worked out from the DNA. The sample comprises about 440,000 clones, approximately 90% of which are singletons, and around 4.4% rests with the top ten. J lost 5 bases, V lost 6 bases, and 13 bases had no gene match. The length of the CDR3 is 16 residues. Germline values: CDR1 MNHEY, CDR2 SMNVEV (reference sequence).

The TCR originated in a woman in her 30s with acute or convalescent COVID-19. The source material was peripheral blood. The chain combines TRBV27 with TRBJ2-5; 9 bases agree with TRBD2. The CDR3 nucleotides are TGTGCCAGCAGCCTGGACCCAGCGGGGGGTGAGGAGACCCAGTACTTC. Protein sequence: CASSLDPAGGEETQYF.